This paragraph covers one T cell receptor (beta chain) sequence. The antigen is not known. This may stem from a read error, because a much larger clone lies one nucleotide away. Healthy Caucasians alone served as donors. The cDNA had a unique molecular identifier and a template-switch universal primer site. TCRdb passed the 5' RACE reads through MiXCR, listing each CDR3 protein once. Found here are 1.5 million to 2 million distinct CDR3 sequences, 32% of them singletons; the top ten hold approximately 0.29%. Germline V lookup: CDR1 DFQATT, CDR2 SNEGSKA (reference sequence). The CDR3 covers 12 residues. The data were taken from a study of identical twins. Whole-study findings and limits: The models systematically underestimated how much out-of-frame TCR alpha was shared in monozygotic twins. Abundant beta clonotypes from cord blood had fewer insertions, unlike memory repertoires, which showed none.

What was sequenced was cord blood. The chain combines TRBV20-1 with TRBJ1-2; D is undetermined. This TCR came from a newborn girl in good health. CDR3 in DNA: TGCAGTGCTAGAGTGGATAACTATGGCCACACCTTC. This sequence encodes CSARVDNYGHTF.